This is a list of T cell receptor beta chains from one sample in a study of shared clonotypes between healthy human individuals. Sequencing was performed with immunoSEQ multiplex PCR; in TCRdb, only in-frame clones are kept and a portion is missing. The repertoire holds fewer than 150,000 clones, with about two thirds as singletons. Sequencing was done on a sample of memory CD8+ T cells sorted from blood. The origin of the receptors is a woman aged 25-40 years in good health. Both conserved end residues are part of each CDR3.

CDR3 protein	J gene	V gene
CASRDSGNEKLFF	TRBJ1-4	TRBV11-2
CASSQYRWGSTEAFF	TRBJ1-1	TRBV7-9
CASSLSGGQETQYF	TRBJ2-5	TRBV28
CSVVGLEGSYEQYF	TRBJ2-7	TRBV29-1
CASSDSGDSTEAFF	TRBJ1-1	TRBV6-4
CASSTGTGISMNQPQHF	TRBJ1-5	TRBV28
CASSQGMGDGSPLHF	TRBJ1-6	TRBV4-2
CASSHGTGYYEQYF	TRBJ2-7	TRBV28
CASSFYSSYNEQFF	TRBJ2-1	TRBV5-4
CASSSHRETEAFF	TRBJ1-1	TRBV7-9
CASSPRTANTGELFF	TRBJ2-2	TRBV6-5
CASSPPKGGGGNTIYF	TRBJ1-3	TRBV7-9
CASSYGTSVHEQYF	TRBJ2-7	TRBV28
CASSVASQETQYF	TRBJ2-5	TRBV9
CASSYTTGPSYEQYF	TRBJ2-7	TRBV6-5
CASSLAEDYEQYF	TRBJ2-7	TRBV11-1
CASSPGPEKLFF	TRBJ1-4	TRBV6-5
CASSSYTGGAYGYTF	TRBJ1-2	TRBV7-9
CASTTPGLAPYNEQFF	TRBJ2-1	TRBV21-1
CASSPDSYEQYF	TRBJ2-7	TRBV18
CASSFTRKDEQFF	TRBJ2-1	TRBV27
CASSEGSSPTDTQYF	TRBJ2-3	TRBV6-4
CASSFSSGRYEQYF	TRBJ2-7	TRBV11-2
CASSLDMGQPQHF	TRBJ1-5	TRBV11-2
CASSPGYQIELFF	TRBJ1-4	TRBV19
CASSSGQDILQETQYF	TRBJ2-5	TRBV19
CASSGDGASGAKAFF	TRBJ1-1	TRBV18
CASSESDGNSNQPQHF	TRBJ1-5	TRBV25-1
CASSLNSLGGYTF	TRBJ1-2	TRBV27